Listed below are T cell receptor beta chains from one sample, sequenced in a study of shared clonotypes between healthy human individuals. Here immunoSEQ multiplex PCR was the method, and the copy in TCRdb shows in-frame clones only, minus some. The data show more than 2,000,000 clones, with 85% to 95% seen just once and 0.35% to 0.5% held by the top ten. The sample comprised naive CD4+ T cells from PBMCs. The receptors here all came from a man between 18 and 35 years old in good health. Some clones in this sample may be carry-over from other donors' samples. The CDR3 runs from the conserved cysteine through the conserved F or W. The order of the fields is J gene, D gene, V gene, clone size, CDR3 DNA, CDR3 protein. D genes are given only for firm matches. The size field is filled for only some rows; it gives once, few, many or a size class.

J gene: TRBJ2-1; D gene: NA; V gene: TRBV20-1; clone size: NA; CDR3 DNA: TGCAGTGCCCCCCTTAACAATGAGCAGTTCTTC; CDR3 protein: CSAPLNNEQFF
J gene: TRBJ2-7; D gene: NA; V gene: TRBV5-1; clone size: NA; CDR3 DNA: TGCGCCAGCAGATTTGGGGGAGACTCGCCTAGGGGCGAGCAGTACTTC; CDR3 protein: CASRFGGDSPRGEQYF
J gene: TRBJ2-5; D gene: TRBD1; V gene: TRBV7-8; clone size: NA; CDR3 DNA: TGTGCCAGCAGCTTCGGGACAGGACAGTACTTC; CDR3 protein: CASSFGTGQYF
J gene: TRBJ1-5; D gene: NA; V gene: TRBV29-1; clone size: NA; CDR3 DNA: TGCAGCGTTCGGCGGGGCCCGGACCAGCCCCAGCATTTT; CDR3 protein: CSVRRGPDQPQHF
J gene: TRBJ2-7; D gene: NA; V gene: TRBV18; clone size: NA; CDR3 DNA: TGTGCCAGCTCCCTCCTTAGGACCGAAGAGCAGTACTTC; CDR3 protein: CASSLLRTEEQYF
J gene: TRBJ1-4; D gene: TRBD1; V gene: TRBV19; clone size: NA; CDR3 DNA: TGTGCCAGTAGTATAAGGGGACAGAGCCCTAATGAAAAACTGTTTTTT; CDR3 protein: CASSIRGQSPNEKLFF
J gene: TRBJ1-1; D gene: TRBD1; V gene: TRBV18; clone size: NA; CDR3 DNA: TGTGCCAGCTCACAGCTGACAGGGTTCTACACTGAAGCTTTCTTT; CDR3 protein: CASSQLTGFYTEAFF
J gene: TRBJ2-7; D gene: NA; V gene: TRBV11-1; clone size: NA; CDR3 DNA: TGTGCCAGCAGCTTAGCGCAGGTTGGTGAGCAGTACTTC; CDR3 protein: CASSLAQVGEQYF
J gene: TRBJ1-4; D gene: NA; V gene: TRBV5-1; clone size: few; CDR3 DNA: TGCGCCAGCAGCTTGGAGTTCGAAAAACTGTTTTTT; CDR3 protein: CASSLEFEKLFF
J gene: TRBJ1-2; D gene: NA; V gene: TRBV5-4; clone size: NA; CDR3 DNA: TGTGCCAGCAGCTTGGCACAGGAGATATATGGCTACACCTTC; CDR3 protein: CASSLAQEIYGYTF
J gene: TRBJ2-2; D gene: TRBD2; V gene: TRBV29-1; clone size: NA; CDR3 DNA: TGCAGCGTTGGGCCTAGCGGGATGAGCACCGGGGAGCTGTTTTTT; CDR3 protein: CSVGPSGMSTGELFF
J gene: TRBJ1-1; D gene: NA; V gene: TRBV9; clone size: NA; CDR3 DNA: TGTGCCAGCAGCGCTAGACAAGGGGAAGCTTTCTTT; CDR3 protein: CASSARQGEAFF
J gene: TRBJ2-3; D gene: TRBD1; V gene: TRBV29-1; clone size: NA; CDR3 DNA: TGCAGCGTACTAGGACAGGGGGCAACAGATACGCAGTATTTT; CDR3 protein: CSVLGQGATDTQYF
J gene: TRBJ1-1; D gene: NA; V gene: TRBV19; clone size: NA; CDR3 DNA: TGTGCCAGTAGTATGGGTGCTGAAGCTTTCTTT; CDR3 protein: CASSMGAEAFF
J gene: TRBJ1-5; D gene: NA; V gene: TRBV30; clone size: NA; CDR3 DNA: TGTGCCTGGAGCCCACAGGGATTTCGTAGCAATCAGCCCCAGCATTTT; CDR3 protein: CAWSPQGFRSNQPQHF
J gene: TRBJ2-2; D gene: NA; V gene: TRBV18; clone size: NA; CDR3 DNA: TGTGCCAGCTCACAAGCGGTGGACACCGGGGAGCTGTTTTTT; CDR3 protein: CASSQAVDTGELFF
J gene: TRBJ2-5; D gene: TRBD2; V gene: TRBV5-4; clone size: NA; CDR3 DNA: TGTGCCAGCAGCCCGGGGCTAGCGGGAGGAGAGACCCAGTACTTC; CDR3 protein: CASSPGLAGGETQYF
J gene: TRBJ1-1; D gene: NA; V gene: TRBV5-4; clone size: NA; CDR3 DNA: TGTGCCAGCAGCTTCGGACAGAAAGACACTGAAGCTTTCTTT; CDR3 protein: CASSFGQKDTEAFF
J gene: TRBJ1-1; D gene: TRBD1; V gene: TRBV19; clone size: NA; CDR3 DNA: TGTGCCAGCATACCTTTCGGGACAGCAAACACTGAAGCTTTCTTT; CDR3 protein: CASIPFGTANTEAFF
J gene: TRBJ2-3; D gene: NA; V gene: TRBV25-1; clone size: NA; CDR3 DNA: TGTGCCAGCAGTGCCACAGGACATACGCAGTATTTT; CDR3 protein: CASSATGHTQYF
J gene: TRBJ2-2; D gene: TRBD2; V gene: TRBV4-1; clone size: NA; CDR3 DNA: TGCGCCAGCAGCCAATGGGCTAGCGGGAGTTTGGGCACCGGGGAGCTGTTTTTT; CDR3 protein: CASSQWASGSLGTGELFF
J gene: TRBJ2-5; D gene: TRBD1; V gene: TRBV28; clone size: NA; CDR3 DNA: TGTGCCAGCAGGCCAGGGGGTTTGGAGACCCAGTACTTC; CDR3 protein: CASRPGGLETQYF
J gene: TRBJ2-3; D gene: TRBD2; V gene: TRBV4-3; clone size: NA; CDR3 DNA: TGCGCCAGCAGCCAAGCCCCAGCGGGAGAAGATACGCAGTATTTT; CDR3 protein: CASSQAPAGEDTQYF
J gene: TRBJ2-1; D gene: TRBD2; V gene: TRBV27; clone size: NA; CDR3 DNA: TGTGCCAGCAGACGACTAGCGGGGGGGGATGAGCAGTTCTTC; CDR3 protein: CASRRLAGGDEQFF
J gene: TRBJ2-1; D gene: NA; V gene: TRBV30; clone size: NA; CDR3 DNA: TGTGCCTGGCTCAGGAGGGGCGTCTACAATGAGCAGTTCTTC; CDR3 protein: CAWLRRGVYNEQFF
J gene: TRBJ2-3; D gene: NA; V gene: TRBV29-1; clone size: NA; CDR3 DNA: TGCAGCGTTGTACGTGGGGTGGGGACCACAGATACGCAGTATTTT; CDR3 protein: CSVVRGVGTTDTQYF
J gene: TRBJ2-3; D gene: NA; V gene: TRBV28; clone size: NA; CDR3 DNA: TGTGCCAGCAGTTTAACCGGGACACCCGGGGGGACAGATACGCAGTATTTT; CDR3 protein: CASSLTGTPGGTDTQYF
J gene: TRBJ1-3; D gene: NA; V gene: TRBV15; clone size: NA; CDR3 DNA: TGTGCCACCAGCAGAACAGGCTCTGGAAACACCATATATTTT; CDR3 protein: CATSRTGSGNTIYF
J gene: TRBJ1-1; D gene: TRBD1; V gene: TRBV29-1; clone size: NA; CDR3 DNA: TGCAGCGGCGACAGGGGGCCGGGCACTGAAGCTTTCTTT; CDR3 protein: CSGDRGPGTEAFF
J gene: TRBJ1-2; D gene: NA; V gene: TRBV28; clone size: NA; CDR3 DNA: TGTGCCAGCAGTTTATCCGGGGTCCGCCAGGGGTATGGCTACACCTTC; CDR3 protein: CASSLSGVRQGYGYTF
J gene: TRBJ2-3; D gene: NA; V gene: TRBV6-5; clone size: NA; CDR3 DNA: TGTGCCAGCAGTCGGAGGGAGGCTAGCACAGATACGCAGTATTTT; CDR3 protein: CASSRREASTDTQYF
J gene: TRBJ2-7; D gene: NA; V gene: TRBV7-2; clone size: NA; CDR3 DNA: TGTGCCAGCAGCTTACGGGCCACGACTTACGAGCAGTACTTC; CDR3 protein: CASSLRATTYEQYF
J gene: TRBJ1-2; D gene: NA; V gene: TRBV2; clone size: NA; CDR3 DNA: TGTGCCAGCAGCGATGATCCCTCCTTTGGCTACACCTTC; CDR3 protein: CASSDDPSFGYTF
J gene: TRBJ2-7; D gene: NA; V gene: TRBV29-1; clone size: NA; CDR3 DNA: TGCAGCGTTGAGGCGGACTCCTACGAGCAGTACTTC; CDR3 protein: CSVEADSYEQYF
J gene: TRBJ2-1; D gene: NA; V gene: TRBV27; clone size: NA; CDR3 DNA: TGTGCCAGCAGTGGACGGGGGCTCCCGCTAGGCAATGAGCAGTTCTTC; CDR3 protein: CASSGRGLPLGNEQFF
J gene: TRBJ1-2; D gene: NA; V gene: TRBV18; clone size: NA; CDR3 DNA: TGTGCCAGCTCGGAGGGCAGGGACTATGGCTACACCTTC; CDR3 protein: CASSEGRDYGYTF
J gene: TRBJ1-1; D gene: NA; V gene: TRBV19; clone size: NA; CDR3 DNA: TGTGCCAGTAGTATTACAAGGGGCGCCGCCCGACCTTCGAGGAACACTGAAGCTTTCTTT; CDR3 protein: CASSITRGAARPSRNTEAFF
J gene: TRBJ1-1; D gene: TRBD1; V gene: TRBV28; clone size: NA; CDR3 DNA: TGTGCCAGCAGTACCCCCCCCGGGACAGGGTTCACTGAAGCTTTCTTT; CDR3 protein: CASSTPPGTGFTEAFF
J gene: TRBJ2-7; D gene: NA; V gene: TRBV29-1; clone size: once; CDR3 DNA: TGCAGCGTTACAGGAGGGGTCGACGAGCAGTACTTC; CDR3 protein: CSVTGGVDEQYF
J gene: TRBJ2-7; D gene: NA; V gene: TRBV14; clone size: NA; CDR3 DNA: TGTGCCAGCAGCCAAGTGTACACATTTAGCTCCTACGAGCAGTACTTC; CDR3 protein: CASSQVYTFSSYEQYF
J gene: TRBJ2-3; D gene: NA; V gene: TRBV10-1; clone size: NA; CDR3 DNA: TGCGCCAGCAGTCCCTCAGGGGTGAGGACAGATACGCAGTATTTT; CDR3 protein: CASSPSGVRTDTQYF